These T cell receptor beta chains were read from a single sample in a study of neurological immune-mediated disorders. TCRdb re-derived calls from the 5' RACE reads in MiXCR, one entry per CDR3 protein. This table has roughly 80,000 distinct CDR3 sequences, about 9.4% appearing once. Sequenced: PBMCs. These receptors came from a man in his forties or fifties in good health. CDR3s include the opening cysteine and the closing phenylalanine or tryptophan. The order of the fields is clone size, V gene, D gene, CDR3 protein. The D gene is left open where the match is weak. Size is omitted from some rows. Given values are once, few, many or a class for expanded clones.

many TRBV5-1 - CASRRTDSRTDTQYF
many TRBV11-2 - CASSLGSSGIANTGELFF
- TRBV5-1 - CASSSITGTLYNEQFF
many TRBV20-1 TRBD2 CSATRAASGSSEQYF
few TRBV29-1 - CSAATGTEAFF
many TRBV7-8 - CASSPWGGSNQPQHF
- TRBV27 - CASMGVVVLYEQYF
many TRBV5-1 - CASSLVGTSNEETQYF
many TRBV7-9 - CASSPTSETQYF
many TRBV11-2 TRBD2 CASSLDSTSGGPSTDTQYF
few TRBV10-1 - CASSDGRGNTGELFF
many TRBV29-1 - CSVGRGGEQYF
many TRBV5-1 TRBD2 CASSSSGGGLYEQYF
many TRBV6-5 - CASSYRGDTEAFF
many TRBV5-1 - CASSSPDEALTF
- TRBV7-2 TRBD2 CASTLRRAAGVTYNEQFF
many TRBV3-1 - CASSQTTYEQYF
many TRBV20-1 - CSPLDIMENYGYTF
many TRBV29-1 TRBD1 CSVGQGAMNTEAFF
many TRBV6-2/TRBV6-3 - CASSFSQGVYEQYF
many TRBV7-9 - CASSLALGAHEQFF
many TRBV5-1 TRBD1 CASSWDRGDYEQYF
many TRBV20-1 TRBD1 CSASEGQGTWETQYF
many TRBV5-1 - CASSPRGDYNEQFF
many TRBV6-1 TRBD2 CASSEIAGGYQFF
many TRBV5-6 TRBD2 CASSSEGRASNEQFF
many TRBV12-3/TRBV12-4 - CASSFPGRNTIYF
many TRBV20-1 TRBD2 CSAGGTSGIYEQYF
many TRBV6-1 - CASPRTGSYEQYF
many TRBV12-3/TRBV12-4 - CASCRDLLGGEKLFF
many TRBV7-3 TRBD2 CASSLSTSGPENEQFF
many TRBV20-1 TRBD2 CSARDVLAEPTDTQYF
many TRBV7-2 TRBD2 CASSLGGTSATYEQYF
many TRBV20-1 TRBD2 CSSTGTSYEQYF
many TRBV5-1 TRBD1 CASSSGQDTDTQYF
many TRBV7-2 - CASSLTTVITEAFF
many TRBV5-5 - CASSWGGGLNTEAFF
many TRBV12-3/TRBV12-4 - CASSLGQASGNTIYF
many TRBV5-1 - CASSLVGRAGANVLTF
many TRBV12-3/TRBV12-4 - CASSQGGLGADTQYF
many TRBV15 - CATRSDGHTEAFF
many TRBV20-1 TRBD2 CSASLGSSGGHEQYF
many TRBV9 TRBD1 CASSGQGYTEAFF
- TRBV7-9 TRBD1 CASSPEQGDSVQFF
few TRBV4-2 - CASSQVVGNTEAFF
many TRBV6-6 TRBD2 CASSAGTSGGTDTQYF
- TRBV3-1 - CASSQGASLGTESFF
many TRBV5-1 - CASSLETGRLEKLFF
many TRBV5-1 TRBD2 CASSLAASGSGEQYF
many TRBV7-9 - CASSAGPLNSNYGYTF
many TRBV5-4 - CASRAFDGYTF
few TRBV5-1 - CASSFLAGENTEAFF
few TRBV5-1 - CASSLAGPTDTQYF
many TRBV7-3 TRBD2 CASSSGLAADEQFF
few TRBV28 TRBD2 CASSLTGTSGSYEQYF
many TRBV5-1 - CASRRGTDTQYF
many TRBV6-2/TRBV6-3 - CASTGRHNQETQYF
many TRBV5-5 - CASTSTGIKQGTEAFF
many TRBV11-3 - CASSPPGRTGELFF